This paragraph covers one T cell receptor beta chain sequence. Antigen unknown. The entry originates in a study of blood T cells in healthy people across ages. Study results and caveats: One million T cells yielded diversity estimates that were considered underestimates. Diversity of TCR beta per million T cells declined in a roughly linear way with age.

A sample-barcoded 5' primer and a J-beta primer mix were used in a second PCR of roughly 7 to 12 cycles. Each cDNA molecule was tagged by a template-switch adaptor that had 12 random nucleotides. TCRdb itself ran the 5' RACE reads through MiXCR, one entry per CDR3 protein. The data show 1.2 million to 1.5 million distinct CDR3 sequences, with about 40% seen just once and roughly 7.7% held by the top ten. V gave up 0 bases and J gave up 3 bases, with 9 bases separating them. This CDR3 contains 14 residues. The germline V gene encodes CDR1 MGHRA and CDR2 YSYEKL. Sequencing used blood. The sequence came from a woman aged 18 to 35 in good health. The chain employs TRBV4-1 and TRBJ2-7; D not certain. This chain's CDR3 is CASSQDNAHYEQYF. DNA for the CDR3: TGCGCCAGCAGCCAAGACAATGCGCACTACGAGCAGTACTTC.